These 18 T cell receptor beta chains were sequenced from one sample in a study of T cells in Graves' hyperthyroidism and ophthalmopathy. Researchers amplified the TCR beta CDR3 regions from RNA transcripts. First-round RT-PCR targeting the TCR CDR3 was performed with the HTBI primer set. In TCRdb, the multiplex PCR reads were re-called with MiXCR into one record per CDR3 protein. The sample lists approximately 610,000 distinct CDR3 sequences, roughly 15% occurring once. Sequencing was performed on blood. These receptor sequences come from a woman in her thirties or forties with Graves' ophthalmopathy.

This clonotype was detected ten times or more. The CDR3 coding sequence is TGTGCCAGCAGTTTATCCCAATATGGCTACACCTTC. This translates into CASSLSQYGYTF. The chain links TRBV28 to TRBJ1-2; no definite D call. Trimming took 1 base from V and 5 from J, leaving 5 bases between them. This CDR3 contains 12 residues. CDR1 and CDR2 (germline): MDHEN, SYDVKM.

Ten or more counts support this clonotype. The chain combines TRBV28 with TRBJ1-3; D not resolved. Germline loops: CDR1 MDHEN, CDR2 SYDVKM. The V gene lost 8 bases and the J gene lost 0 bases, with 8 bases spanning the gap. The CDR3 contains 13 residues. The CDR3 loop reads CASVQISGNTIYF. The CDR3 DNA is TGTGCCAGCGTACAGATCTCTGGAAACACCATATATTTT.

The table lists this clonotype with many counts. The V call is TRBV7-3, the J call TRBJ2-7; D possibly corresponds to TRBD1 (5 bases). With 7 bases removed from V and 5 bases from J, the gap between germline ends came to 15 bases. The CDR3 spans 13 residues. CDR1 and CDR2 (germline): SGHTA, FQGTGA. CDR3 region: CASTSAPGNEQYF. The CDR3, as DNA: TGTGCCAGCACTTCGGCGCCAGGGAACGAGCAGTACTTC.

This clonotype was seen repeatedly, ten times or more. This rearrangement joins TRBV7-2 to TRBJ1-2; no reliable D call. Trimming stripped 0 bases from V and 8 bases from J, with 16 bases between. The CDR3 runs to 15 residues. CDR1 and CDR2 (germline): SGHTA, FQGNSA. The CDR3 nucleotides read TGTGCCAGCAGCTTAGCGGTGGTGGAGGGTAACGGCTACACCTTC. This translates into CASSLAVVEGNGYTF.

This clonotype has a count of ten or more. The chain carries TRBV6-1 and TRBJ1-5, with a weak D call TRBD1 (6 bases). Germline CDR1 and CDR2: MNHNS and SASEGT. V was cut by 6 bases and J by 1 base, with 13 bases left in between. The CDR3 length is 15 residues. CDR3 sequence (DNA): TGTGCCAGCAGCAGCAGGGGCGAGAGCAATCAGCCCCAGCATTTT. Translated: CASSSRGESNQPQHF.

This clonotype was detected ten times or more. The CDR3: CASSYSLTSYEQYF. The CDR3 DNA follows: TGTGCCAGCAGTTACTCGTTGACCTCCTACGAGCAGTACTTC. J is TRBJ2-7 and V is TRBV6-5; D ambiguous. This CDR3 has 14 residues. V was shortened by 0 bases and J by 0 bases, with 6 bases between the two germline ends. Germline assignment: CDR1 MNHEY and CDR2 SVGAGI.

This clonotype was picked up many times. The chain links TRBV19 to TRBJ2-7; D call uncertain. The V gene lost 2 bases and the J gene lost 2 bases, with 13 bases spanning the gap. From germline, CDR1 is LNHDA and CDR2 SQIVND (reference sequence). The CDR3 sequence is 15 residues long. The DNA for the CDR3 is TGTGCCAGTAGTATATACCTCCGAGCAACCTACGAGCAGTACTTC. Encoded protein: CASSIYLRATYEQYF.

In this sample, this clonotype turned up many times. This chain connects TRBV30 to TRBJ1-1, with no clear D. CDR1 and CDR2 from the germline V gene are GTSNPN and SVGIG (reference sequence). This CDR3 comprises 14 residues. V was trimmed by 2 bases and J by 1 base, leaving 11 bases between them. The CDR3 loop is CAWSPLLRNTEAFF. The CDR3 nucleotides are TGTGCCTGGAGTCCGCTTTTGAGGAACACTGAAGCTTTCTTT. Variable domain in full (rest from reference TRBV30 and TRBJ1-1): SQTIHQWPATLVQPVGSPLSLECTVEGTSNPNLYWYRQAAGRGLQLLFYSVGIGQISSEVPQNLSASRPQDRQFILSSKKLLLSDSGFYLCAWSPLLRNTEAFFGQGTRLTVV.

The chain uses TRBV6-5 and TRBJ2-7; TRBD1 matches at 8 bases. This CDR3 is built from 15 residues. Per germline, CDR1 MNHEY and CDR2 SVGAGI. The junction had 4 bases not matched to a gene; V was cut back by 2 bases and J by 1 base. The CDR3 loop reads CASSYAGQGSYEQYF. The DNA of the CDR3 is TGTGCCAGCAGTTACGCAGGACAGGGATCCTACGAGCAGTACTTC.

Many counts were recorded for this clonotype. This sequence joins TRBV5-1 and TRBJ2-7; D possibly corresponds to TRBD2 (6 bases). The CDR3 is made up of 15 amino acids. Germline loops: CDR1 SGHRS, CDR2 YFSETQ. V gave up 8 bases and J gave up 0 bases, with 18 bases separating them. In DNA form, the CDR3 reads TGCGCCAGTCAGGAGGGGACCGCGAGCTCCTACGAGCAGTACTTC. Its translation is CASQEGTASSYEQYF. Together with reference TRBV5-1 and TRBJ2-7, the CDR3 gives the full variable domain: KAGVTQTPRYLIKTRGQQVTLSCSPISGHRSVSWYQQTPGQGLQFLFEYFSETQRNKGNFPGRFSGRQFSNSRSEMNVSTLELGDSALYLCASQEGTASSYEQYFGPGTRLTVT.

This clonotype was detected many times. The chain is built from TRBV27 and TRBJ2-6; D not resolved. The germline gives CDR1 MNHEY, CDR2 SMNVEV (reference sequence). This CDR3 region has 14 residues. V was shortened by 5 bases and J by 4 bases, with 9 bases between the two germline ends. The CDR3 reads CASSELSGANVLTF. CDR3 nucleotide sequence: TGTGCCAGCAGTGAGCTCTCAGGGGCCAACGTCCTGACTTTC.

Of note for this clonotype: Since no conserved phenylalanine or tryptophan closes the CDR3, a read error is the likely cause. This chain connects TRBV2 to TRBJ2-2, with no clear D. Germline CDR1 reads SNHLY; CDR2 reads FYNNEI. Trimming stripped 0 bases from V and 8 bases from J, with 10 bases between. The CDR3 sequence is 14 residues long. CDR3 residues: CASSEAIVSGELFL. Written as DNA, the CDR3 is TGTGCCAGCAGTGAAGCTATTGTATCAGGGGAGCTGTTTCTT.

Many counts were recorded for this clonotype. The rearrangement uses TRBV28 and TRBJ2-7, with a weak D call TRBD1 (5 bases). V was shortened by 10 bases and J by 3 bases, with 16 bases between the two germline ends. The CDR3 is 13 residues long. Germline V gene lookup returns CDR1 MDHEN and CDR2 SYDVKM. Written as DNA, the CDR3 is TGTGCCACCTCCAGGGTAGACTTCTACGAGCAGTACTTC. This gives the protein CATSRVDFYEQYF.

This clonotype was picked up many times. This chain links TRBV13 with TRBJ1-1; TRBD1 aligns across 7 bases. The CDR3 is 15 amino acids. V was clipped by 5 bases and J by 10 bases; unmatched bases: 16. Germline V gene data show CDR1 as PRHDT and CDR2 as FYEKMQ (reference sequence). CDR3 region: CASSTRQGNILGAFF. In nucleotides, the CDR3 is TGTGCCAGCAGCACGAGACAGGGCAACATCCTTGGAGCTTTCTTT.

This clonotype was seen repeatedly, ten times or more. CDR3 DNA sequence: TGTGCCAGCAGCCACCCAAGCAGGCACGAGCAGTACTTC. This encodes CASSHPSRHEQYF. The V call is TRBV7-9, the J call TRBJ2-7; no definite D call. There are 13 residues in the CDR3. Trimming removed 5 bases at V and 5 bases at J, with 13 bases between. Germline assignment: CDR1 SEHNR and CDR2 FQNEAQ (reference sequence).

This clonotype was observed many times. The CDR3 DNA reads as TGTGCCATCAGTGGGGAAGACAGGGAAGGAGGCTACGAGCAGTACTTC. This codes for CAISGEDREGGYEQYF. This chain connects TRBV10-3 to TRBJ2-7; TRBD1 aligns across 7 bases. Germline CDR1 and CDR2: ENHRY and SYGVKD. The CDR3 extends over 16 amino acids. After removal of 4 bases from V and 3 bases from J, the junction contained 12 bases not matched to a gene.

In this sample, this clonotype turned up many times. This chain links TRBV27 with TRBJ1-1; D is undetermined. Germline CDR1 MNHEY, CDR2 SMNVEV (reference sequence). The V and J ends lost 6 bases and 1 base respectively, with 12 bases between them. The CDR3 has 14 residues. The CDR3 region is CASRQMPENTEAFF. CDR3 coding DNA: TGTGCCAGCAGGCAGATGCCAGAGAACACTGAAGCTTTCTTT.

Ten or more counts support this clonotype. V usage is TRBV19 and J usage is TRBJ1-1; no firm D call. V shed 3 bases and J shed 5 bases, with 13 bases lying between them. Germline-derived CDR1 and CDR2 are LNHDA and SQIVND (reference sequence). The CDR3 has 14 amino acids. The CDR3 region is CASSIPYFATEAFF. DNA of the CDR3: TGTGCCAGTAGTATCCCATATTTCGCGACTGAAGCTTTCTTT.